One sample yielded the 5 T cell receptor beta chains listed below, sequenced in a study of graft-versus-host responses after intestinal transplantation. These receptors lack a known antigen. Only in-frame clones appear in the TCRdb table, and some are missing; sequencing was by immunoSEQ multiplex PCR. The data hold more than 65,000 clones, with 90% observed a single time. The sample here was unstimulated CD8+ T cells sorted from spleen or lymph node cells, taken before intestinal transplant. These receptors were obtained from a human donor who received an intestinal transplant.

The gene calls are TRBV2 and TRBJ2-7; 7 bases agree with TRBD1. This CDR3 has 14 residues. The V and J ends lost 7 bases and 5 bases, in that order; junction bases with no gene match: 11. Germline V gene lookup returns CDR1 SNHLY and CDR2 FYNNEI. Here the CDR3 reads CASTNWDSFHEQYF. CDR3 bases: TGTGCCAGCACCAATTGGGACAGCTTCCACGAGCAGTACTTC.

The chain is built from TRBV11-2 and TRBJ2-3; weak D call: TRBD2 (7 bases). Germline loops: CDR1 SGHAT, CDR2 FQNNGV. The CDR3 extends over 18 amino acids. Between the trimmed V and J ends, which lost 0 bases and 2 bases, there was a span of 18 bases. The CDR3 reads CASSLDWSGEGHTDTQYF. The CDR3 DNA follows: TGTGCCAGCAGCTTAGATTGGTCGGGGGAGGGACACACAGATACGCAGTATTTT.

The CDR3 DNA reads TGTGCCAGCAGCCCGGGGGGGGACTTCGAGACCCAGTACTTC. Amino acid sequence: CASSPGGDFETQYF. This chain connects TRBV7-3 to TRBJ2-5; 8 bases match TRBD2. Unmatched junction bases numbered 7, after V lost 5 bases and J lost 5 bases. The CDR3 has 14 amino acids. CDR1 and CDR2 from the germline V gene are SGHTA and FQGTGA.

This chain uses TRBV27 with TRBJ2-1, with 8 nucleotides matching TRBD2. This CDR3 is 15 amino acids long. J was trimmed by 6 bases and V by 3 bases; bases with no gene match: 7. Germline CDR1 MNHEY, CDR2 SMNVEV (reference sequence). The CDR3 loop is CASSFGTSTFNEQFF. The DNA of the CDR3 is TGTGCCAGCAGTTTCGGGACTAGTACCTTCAATGAGCAGTTCTTC.

In regard to this clone: At the DNA level, this CDR3 is encoded by other sequences in the same sample as well. The CDR3 bases are TGTGCCAGCAGCCACGAGGGAAACTATGGCTACACCTTC. Its protein product is CASSHEGNYGYTF. The gene calls are TRBV6-5 and TRBJ1-2, with D unclear. Trimming left V 6 bases short and J 2 bases short, with 10 bases between. This CDR3 has 13 amino acids. Germline lookup yields CDR1 MNHEY and CDR2 SVGAGI.